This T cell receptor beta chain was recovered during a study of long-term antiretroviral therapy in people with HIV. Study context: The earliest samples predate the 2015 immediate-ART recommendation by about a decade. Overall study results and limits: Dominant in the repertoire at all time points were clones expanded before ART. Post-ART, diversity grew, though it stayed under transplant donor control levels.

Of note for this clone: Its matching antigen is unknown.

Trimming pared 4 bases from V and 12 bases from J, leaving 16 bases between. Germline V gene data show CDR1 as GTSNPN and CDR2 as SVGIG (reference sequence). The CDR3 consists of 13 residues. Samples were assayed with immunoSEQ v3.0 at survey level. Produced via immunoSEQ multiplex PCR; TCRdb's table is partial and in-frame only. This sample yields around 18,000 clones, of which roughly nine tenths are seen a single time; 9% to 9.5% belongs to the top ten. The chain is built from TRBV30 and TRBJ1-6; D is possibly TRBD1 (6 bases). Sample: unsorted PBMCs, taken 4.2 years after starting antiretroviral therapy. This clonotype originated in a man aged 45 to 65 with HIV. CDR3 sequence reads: CAWKGLEGQPLHF. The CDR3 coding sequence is TGTGCCTGGAAGGGATTGGAGGGACAACCCCTCCACTTT.